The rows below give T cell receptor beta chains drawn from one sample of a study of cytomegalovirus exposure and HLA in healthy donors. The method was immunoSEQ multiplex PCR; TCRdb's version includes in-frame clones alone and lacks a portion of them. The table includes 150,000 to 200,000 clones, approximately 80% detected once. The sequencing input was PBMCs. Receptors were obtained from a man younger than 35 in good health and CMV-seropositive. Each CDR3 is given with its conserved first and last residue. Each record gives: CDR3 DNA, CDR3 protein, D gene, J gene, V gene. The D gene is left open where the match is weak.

cdr3_nt: TGCGCCAGCAGCTCGGGACAGGGGACCTACGAGCAGTACTTC
cdr3_aa: CASSSGQGTYEQYF
d_call: TRBD1
j_call: TRBJ2-7
v_call: TRBV5-1

cdr3_nt: TGTGCCAGCAGTTTGGAGGGAGGTGAAAAACTGTTTTTT
cdr3_aa: CASSLEGGEKLFF
d_call: -
j_call: TRBJ1-4
v_call: TRBV28

cdr3_nt: TGCGCCAGCAGCCGGGGGTTTTTCAACTACGAGCAGTACTTC
cdr3_aa: CASSRGFFNYEQYF
d_call: -
j_call: TRBJ2-7
v_call: TRBV5-1

cdr3_nt: TGTGCCAGCAGCCAGACAGGGTTTAATCAGCCCCAGCATTTT
cdr3_aa: CASSQTGFNQPQHF
d_call: TRBD1
j_call: TRBJ1-5
v_call: TRBV25-1

cdr3_nt: TGTGCCAGCAGCTTCGGAGGGTCCGCTACCTATGGCTACACCTTC
cdr3_aa: CASSFGGSATYGYTF
d_call: -
j_call: TRBJ1-2
v_call: TRBV7-2

cdr3_nt: TGTGCCAGCAGTTCCCAGACCTACGAGCAGTACTTC
cdr3_aa: CASSSQTYEQYF
d_call: -
j_call: TRBJ2-7
v_call: TRBV28

cdr3_nt: TGTGCCATCAGCGCCGGACAGGGGGAGTCGGCTTTCTTT
cdr3_aa: CAISAGQGESAFF
d_call: TRBD1
j_call: TRBJ1-1
v_call: TRBV10-3

cdr3_nt: TGTGCCAGCAGTTTTTGGGACAGAACCTACAATGAGCAGTTCTTC
cdr3_aa: CASSFWDRTYNEQFF
d_call: TRBD1
j_call: TRBJ2-1
v_call: TRBV28

cdr3_nt: TGTGCCAGCAGTCTACTAGGGGGGGGAACTGAAGCTTTCTTT
cdr3_aa: CASSLLGGGTEAFF
d_call: -
j_call: TRBJ1-1
v_call: TRBV28

cdr3_nt: TGCGCCAGCAGACCCGTGGGGGGGCCGTACTACGAGCAGTACTTC
cdr3_aa: CASRPVGGPYYEQYF
d_call: -
j_call: TRBJ2-7
v_call: TRBV5-1

cdr3_nt: TGCAGCGTTGTCTTACTAGCGGTTTCCTACAATGAGCAGTTCTTC
cdr3_aa: CSVVLLAVSYNEQFF
d_call: TRBD2
j_call: TRBJ2-1
v_call: TRBV29-1

cdr3_nt: TGTGCCAGCAGTCAGGGGCCCCACACCGGGGAGCTGTTTTTT
cdr3_aa: CASSQGPHTGELFF
d_call: -
j_call: TRBJ2-2
v_call: TRBV6-6

cdr3_nt: TGTGCCAGCAGTAAAGACGGACAGGGGCCTTACGAGCAGTACTTC
cdr3_aa: CASSKDGQGPYEQYF
d_call: TRBD1
j_call: TRBJ2-7
v_call: TRBV2

cdr3_nt: TGTGCCAGCAGCTTAGCCTTCTCAGATACGCAGTATTTT
cdr3_aa: CASSLAFSDTQYF
d_call: -
j_call: TRBJ2-3
v_call: TRBV7-2

cdr3_nt: TGTGCCAGCAGCCCGCTACAATTAGCGCAAGAGACCCAGTACTTC
cdr3_aa: CASSPLQLAQETQYF
d_call: -
j_call: TRBJ2-5
v_call: TRBV5-8

cdr3_nt: TGTGCCAGTAGTATAGGTCATAGGTCGTCAGGGGTCTCTGGGGCCAACGTCCTGACTTTC
cdr3_aa: CASSIGHRSSGVSGANVLTF
d_call: -
j_call: TRBJ2-6
v_call: TRBV19